Listed below are T cell receptor beta chains from one sample, sequenced in a study of blood T cells in healthy people across ages. Via MiXCR, TCRdb re-called the 5' RACE reads, giving one row per CDR3 protein. The sample lists about 290,000 distinct CDR3 sequences, around 29% seen once, with roughly 28% in the top ten. The sequencing sample was made of blood. These receptors all stem from a woman aged 70-85 years in good health. The CDR3 runs from the conserved cysteine through the conserved F or W. A D gene is named only where the DNA matches it firmly. Some rows mark clone size as missing; the rest say once, few, many or name a class of expanded clone.

>16|TRBV7-2|TRBD1|-|TRBJ1-2
CASSWLTGTGHDGYTF
TGTGCCAGCAGCTGGTTGACCGGGACAGGGCATGATGGCTACACCTTC
>14|TRBV10-3|TRBD1|few|TRBJ2-5
CAISPGTGIETQYF
TGTGCCATCAGTCCCGGGACAGGAATAGAGACCCAGTACTTC
>14|TRBV27|-|-|TRBJ2-1
CASSSSLAGDEQFF
TGTGCCAGCAGTTCTTCCTTGGCCGGGGATGAGCAGTTCTTC
>15|TRBV18|-|few|TRBJ2-1
CASSPYSGINNEQFF
TGTGCCAGCTCACCATATTCCGGGATCAACAATGAGCAGTTCTTC
>14|TRBV21-1|-|-|TRBJ2-5
CASSKGRDWETQYF
TGTGCCAGCAGCAAAGGGCGGGACTGGGAGACCCAGTACTTC
>16|TRBV7-3|-|-|TRBJ2-1
CASSLTGGSALHEQFF
TGTGCCAGCAGCTTAACGGGCGGTAGTGCCCTACATGAGCAGTTCTTC
>17|TRBV4-2|TRBD1|-|TRBJ1-5
CASSQEASGGGGQPQHF
TGTGCCAGCAGCCAAGAAGCATCAGGGGGCGGGGGACAGCCCCAGCATTTT
>13|TRBV7-2|-|-|TRBJ2-3
CASNLAGTDTQYF
TGTGCCAGCAACTTAGCCGGAACAGATACGCAGTATTTT
>13|TRBV28|-|-|TRBJ2-5
CASTPGGKETQYF
TGTGCCAGCACTCCAGGTGGGAAAGAGACCCAGTACTTC
>15|TRBV12-3/TRBV12-4|-|-|TRBJ1-5
CASSSDYYSNQPQHF
TGTGCCAGCAGTTCAGATTATTATAGCAATCAGCCCCAGCATTTT
>14|TRBV6-6|TRBD1|few|TRBJ2-7
CATKLGQGVYEQYF
TGTGCCACGAAACTGGGACAGGGCGTCTACGAGCAGTACTTC
>16|TRBV20-1|-|few|TRBJ2-3
CSVPEGDKALADTQYF
TGCAGTGTTCCCGAGGGGGACAAAGCCCTGGCAGATACGCAGTATTTT
>15|TRBV4-1|TRBD1|few|TRBJ2-2
CASRAGQGNTGELFF
TGCGCCAGCAGGGCGGGACAGGGGAACACCGGGGAGCTGTTTTTT
>14|TRBV20-1|-|few|TRBJ1-4
CSAPGGATNEKLFF
TGCAGTGCTCCTGGTGGGGCAACTAATGAAAAACTGTTTTTT
>15|TRBV29-1|-|-|TRBJ2-7
CSVGTMGGLVYEQYF
TGCAGCGTCGGTACCATGGGGGGATTGGTTTACGAGCAGTACTTC
>14|TRBV29-1|TRBD1|-|TRBJ2-6
CSVSNRGGANVLTF
TGCAGCGTTTCAAACAGGGGTGGGGCCAACGTCCTGACTTTC
>13|TRBV4-1|-|-|TRBJ1-1
CASSRTGTPEAFF
TGCGCCAGCAGCCGAACAGGGACCCCTGAAGCTTTCTTT
>14|TRBV5-1|TRBD1|-|TRBJ1-1
CASSPGQTNTEAFF
TGCGCCAGCAGCCCGGGACAGACAAACACTGAAGCTTTCTTT
>15|TRBV28|TRBD1|-|TRBJ2-7
CASNNADRGAYEQYF
TGTGCCAGCAACAACGCGGACAGGGGGGCCTACGAGCAGTACTTC
>15|TRBV3-1|-|many|TRBJ2-5
CASSPRAGLQETQYF
TGTGCCAGCAGCCCCCGGGCTGGCCTCCAAGAGACCCAGTACTTC
>14|TRBV18|-|few|TRBJ2-7
CASSPSGISYEQYF
TGTGCCAGCTCACCATCCGGGATCTCCTACGAGCAGTACTTC
>12|TRBV28|-|once|TRBJ2-5
CAPIASQETQYF
TGTGCCCCCATTGCCAGTCAAGAGACCCAGTACTTC
>13|TRBV24-1|-|-|TRBJ2-1
CATSEDSYNEQFF
TGTGCCACCAGTGAAGACAGTTACAATGAGCAGTTCTTC
>14|TRBV6-1|-|-|TRBJ1-1
CASAAVGGDTEAFF
TGTGCCAGCGCCGCGGTTGGAGGGGACACTGAAGCTTTCTTT
>15|TRBV9|-|-|TRBJ2-6
CASSVVPGGANVLTF
TGTGCCAGCAGCGTAGTCCCGGGAGGGGCCAACGTCCTGACTTTC
>13|TRBV20-1|-|-|TRBJ1-6
CSATMTEGSPLHF
TGCAGTGCTACCATGACCGAGGGGTCACCCCTCCACTTT
>14|TRBV7-8|TRBD1|-|TRBJ2-5
CAILPGQEGETQYF
TGTGCCATACTTCCGGGACAGGAGGGTGAGACCCAGTACTTC
>15|TRBV9|TRBD2|-|TRBJ2-3
CASSPTAGGLDTQYF
TGTGCCAGCAGTCCCACCGCGGGAGGCTTAGATACGCAGTATTTT
>15|TRBV5-1|-|-|TRBJ2-5
CASSFAQGPGETQYF
TGCGCCAGCAGCTTTGCTCAGGGGCCCGGAGAGACCCAGTACTTC
>12|TRBV29-1|-|-|TRBJ1-4
CSVGTGREKLFF
TGCAGCGTTGGCACCGGAAGAGAAAAACTGTTTTTT
>14|TRBV29-1|TRBD2|-|TRBJ2-2
CSATLADGPGELFF
TGCAGCGCGACACTAGCGGACGGTCCCGGGGAGCTGTTTTTT
>17|TRBV10-3|TRBD2|many|TRBJ2-3
CAISESASGRKVDTQYF
TGTGCCATCAGTGAGTCTGCTAGCGGGAGGAAGGTCGATACGCAGTATTTT
>17|TRBV4-3|-|few|TRBJ2-3
CASSRVKVAGPEDTQYF
TGCGCCAGCAGCCGTGTAAAGGTCGCGGGACCGGAGGATACGCAGTATTTT
>14|TRBV10-3|-|-|TRBJ2-5
CAISESWLGVTQYF
TGTGCCATCAGTGAATCGTGGCTCGGGGTGACCCAGTACTTC
>14|TRBV7-3|-|-|TRBJ1-2
CASSPQGSGYGYTF
TGTGCCAGCAGCCCACAGGGATCAGGCTATGGCTACACCTTC
>15|TRBV19|-|few|TRBJ2-3
CASSIRNRLLDTQYF
TGTGCCAGTAGTATAAGGAACAGGCTTTTGGATACGCAGTATTTT
>14|TRBV7-2|TRBD2|few|TRBJ2-7
CASSAGGGRYEQYF
TGTGCCAGCAGCGCAGGCGGGGGAAGGTACGAGCAGTACTTC
>11|TRBV29-1|-|few|TRBJ2-1
CEGGSGHEQFF
TGCGAGGGGGGGAGTGGGCATGAGCAGTTCTTC
>17|TRBV4-1|-|-|TRBJ2-4
CASSQGEYLGAKNIQYF
TGCGCCAGCAGCCAAGGGGAGTACCTCGGGGCCAAAAACATTCAGTACTTC